Listed below are T cell receptor beta chains from one sample, sequenced in a study of human T cells and chemical hapten exposure. TCRdb passed the RACE reads through MiXCR, listing each CDR3 protein once. Of 45,000 to 60,000 distinct CDR3 sequences in the sample, 9% to 9.5% are singletons; the top ten hold more than 10%. The source material was whole blood, sampled in connection with sensitization to the hapten diphenylcyclopropenone (DPC). The receptors were gathered from a woman in her forties with alopecia areata. Some clones in this sample may be carry-over from other donors' samples. The CDR3 runs from the conserved cysteine through the conserved F or W. Fields, in order: V gene, D gene, clone size, J gene, CDR3 DNA, CDR3 protein. The D gene is left open where the match is weak. Part of the rows lack a size; the others show once, few, many or a class for expanded clones.

>TRBV20-1|.|few|TRBJ2-1
TGCAGTGCTAGGCAACAGGGGGACTACTACAATGAGCAGTTCTTC
CSARQQGDYYNEQFF
>TRBV11-2|TRBD2|many|TRBJ2-3
TGTGCCACCCGACTAGCGGGGGCAGATACGCAGTATTTT
CATRLAGADTQYF
>TRBV7-6|.|many|TRBJ2-7
TGTGCCAGCAGCTCGGGACAAGACTACGAGCAGTACTTC
CASSSGQDYEQYF
>TRBV7-9|.|few|TRBJ2-6
TGTGCCAGCAGCTTAGACGGCTCTGGGGCCAACGTCCTGACTTTC
CASSLDGSGANVLTF
>TRBV29-1|.|.|TRBJ2-7
TGCAGCGTTGACGGGGCCCAGGGGCAGTACTTC
CSVDGAQGQYF
>TRBV9|.|.|TRBJ1-3
TGTGCCAGCAGCGTAGGTCTGGGGAGCTCTGGAAACACCATATATTTT
CASSVGLGSSGNTIYF
>TRBV6-5|.|few|TRBJ2-3
TGTGCCAGCAGTTTCCGGGACCCCAGGGATACGCAGTATTTT
CASSFRDPRDTQYF
>TRBV7-2|TRBD2|many|TRBJ2-1
TGTGCCAGCAGCTTTAGCGGGGGGGCCAGCAATGAGCAGTTCTTC
CASSFSGGASNEQFF
>TRBV20-1|.|many|TRBJ2-7
TGCAGTGCTAGACCCGGGGAGGGGGGGCACTACGAGCAGTACTTC
CSARPGEGGHYEQYF
>TRBV19|.|many|TRBJ1-1
TGTGCCAGTAGTATCATTGGACCGGCTGCGGGCACTGAAGCTTTCTTT
CASSIIGPAAGTEAFF
>TRBV20-1|.|many|TRBJ1-2
TGCAGTGCGAAACAGGGCTATGGCTACACCTTC
CSAKQGYGYTF
>TRBV4-1|TRBD2|many|TRBJ2-1
TGCGCCAGCAGCCGAGCGGGACTAGCGGGCCTGGGAGATGAGCAGTTCTTC
CASSRAGLAGLGDEQFF
>TRBV11-3|TRBD1|many|TRBJ2-3
TGTGCCAGCAGCCCTCGACAGGGAGCCACAGATACGCAGTATTTT
CASSPRQGATDTQYF
>TRBV30|.|many|TRBJ1-1
TGTGCCTGGAGTCATAAACAGGGTAGTTCGGCTGAAGCTTTCTTT
CAWSHKQGSSAEAFF
>TRBV5-1|.|.|TRBJ1-1
TGCGCCAGCAGGCGGTCCGGGACCGCCTCGGAAGCTTTCTTT
CASRRSGTASEAFF
>TRBV3-1|.|few|TRBJ2-1
TGTGCCAGCAGCCAAGGGGGACTCAGGGGGAATGAGCAGTTCTTC
CASSQGGLRGNEQFF
>TRBV7-8|TRBD1|.|TRBJ1-5
TGTGCCAGCAGCCTTCGACAGGGACAGCCCCAGCATTTT
CASSLRQGQPQHF
>TRBV6-2/TRBV6-3|.|few|TRBJ2-1
TGTGCCAGCAACCCTGGCAAAGCCGGGAGCTCCTACAATGAGCAGTTCTTC
CASNPGKAGSSYNEQFF
>TRBV28|.|.|TRBJ2-3
TGTGCCAGCAGCCTTAACGCGGGGCGCACAGATACGCAGTATTTT
CASSLNAGRTDTQYF
>TRBV6-2/TRBV6-3|.|many|TRBJ1-5
TGTGCCAGCAGTTACACGCCAGGCCCGGGGCCCCAGCATTTT
CASSYTPGPGPQHF
>TRBV6-5|.|.|TRBJ1-1
TGTGCCAGCAGTTACCAGGGGACCACTGAAGCTTTCTTT
CASSYQGTTEAFF
>TRBV29-1|TRBD2|many|TRBJ2-3
TGCAGCGTCGATAGCCTGGGAGCGGGGGCCACAGATACGCAGTATTTT
CSVDSLGAGATDTQYF
>TRBV12-3/TRBV12-4|.|few|TRBJ1-2
TGTGCCAGCAGCCTGGGGAATAACTATGGCTACACCTTC
CASSLGNNYGYTF
>TRBV7-8|.|.|TRBJ1-2
TGTGCCAGCAGCTCCACGGGGGTGGCGGACTATGGCTACACCTTC
CASSSTGVADYGYTF
>TRBV7-9|.|.|TRBJ1-4
TGTGCCAGCAGCTTTTACAGGGAGGTTGAAAAACTGTTTTTT
CASSFYREVEKLFF
>TRBV6-2/TRBV6-3|TRBD1|many|TRBJ1-2
TGTGCCAGCAGACCCCCCCCAGGGGGCCATGGCTACACCTTC
CASRPPPGGHGYTF
>TRBV12-3/TRBV12-4|.|many|TRBJ1-2
TGTGCCAGCAGTTTAATGGCAGGTGATGGCTACACCTTC
CASSLMAGDGYTF
>TRBV24-1|.|many|TRBJ2-5
TGTGCCACCAGTAACAGGCAAGAGACCCAGTACTTC
CATSNRQETQYF
>TRBV6-2/TRBV6-3|TRBD2|many|TRBJ2-5
TGTGCCAGCAGACCCGGGGTACTAGCGGGAGAGACCCAGTACTTC
CASRPGVLAGETQYF
>TRBV9|.|many|TRBJ2-1
TGTGCCAGCAGCGTCCAGGGTGTGGGGCTCAATGAGCAGTTCTTC
CASSVQGVGLNEQFF
>TRBV20-1|.|few|TRBJ1-1
TGCAGTGCTAAACCGACGGCGGGGGGCACTGAAGCTTTCTTT
CSAKPTAGGTEAFF
>TRBV11-2|.|many|TRBJ2-5
TGTGCCAGCAGCTTAGTCCAAGAGACCCAGTACTTC
CASSLVQETQYF
>TRBV27|.|many|TRBJ1-2
TGTGCCAGCAGTCTATTTGGACAAAGCCGCGGCTACACCTTC
CASSLFGQSRGYTF
>TRBV9|.|few|TRBJ1-4
TGTGCCAGCAGCACAATCGGGGGATCTAATGAAAAACTGTTTTTT
CASSTIGGSNEKLFF
>TRBV28|.|.|TRBJ1-1
TGTGCCAGCAGTCCTCCCAGTTTAATGAACACTGAAGCTTTCTTT
CASSPPSLMNTEAFF
>TRBV7-9|.|few|TRBJ2-3
TGTGCCGGGCATAGGTCGGATACGCAGTATTTT
CAGHRSDTQYF
>TRBV19|.|many|TRBJ1-5
TGTGCCAGTAGTATATCCCACCGGACAGTAAACAATCAGCCCCAGCATTTT
CASSISHRTVNNQPQHF
>TRBV18|.|many|TRBJ1-4
TGTGCCAGCTCACCGGGAGGATATGGAGGTGAAAAACTGTTTTTT
CASSPGGYGGEKLFF
>TRBV28|TRBD2|.|TRBJ2-5
TGTGCCAGCAGTTCTTCTCGCGGGGGGGACCACCAAGAGACCCAGTACTTC
CASSSSRGGDHQETQYF
>TRBV6-5|.|many|TRBJ1-1
TGTGCCAGCAGTTTCTCCGGGGCCATGAACACTGAAGCTTTCTTT
CASSFSGAMNTEAFF
>TRBV12-3/TRBV12-4|.|many|TRBJ2-7
TGTGCCAGCAGTATCCGGAGGCAGGGCTCCTACGAGCAGTACTTC
CASSIRRQGSYEQYF
>TRBV5-1|.|.|TRBJ2-7
TGCGCCAGCAGCTTGGTTCAGGGGAGCTCCTACGAGCAGTACTTC
CASSLVQGSSYEQYF
>TRBV7-9|.|few|TRBJ1-2
TGTGCCAGCAGCTTCGGCCCGTCGAAGGGTTATGGCTACACCTTC
CASSFGPSKGYGYTF
>TRBV3-1|.|few|TRBJ2-1
TGTGCCAGCAGCCTAGGGTACAATGAGCAGTTCTTC
CASSLGYNEQFF
>TRBV20-1|TRBD2|.|TRBJ2-7
TGCAGTGCCCAAAGCGGGGAAAGATCCTACGAGCAGTACTTC
CSAQSGERSYEQYF
>TRBV2|.|many|TRBJ2-5
TGTGCCAGCAGTGAAGAGCAGGTGCGTCAAGAGACCCAGTACTTC
CASSEEQVRQETQYF
>TRBV29-1|TRBD1|.|TRBJ2-5
TGCAGCGTTCCCCCCGGGACAGGGGGTATTCGAGAGACCCAGTACTTC
CSVPPGTGGIRETQYF
>TRBV5-4|.|many|TRBJ2-6
TGTGCCAGCAGCTCTGGCCGCTCCTCTGGGGCCAACGTCCTGACTTTC
CASSSGRSSGANVLTF
>TRBV10-3|.|.|TRBJ2-3
TGTGCCATCGGGCAGGGAGAACCCACAGATACGCAGTATTTT
CAIGQGEPTDTQYF
>TRBV10-3|TRBD1|.|TRBJ2-3
TGTGCCATCTCTGACAGGGGAACAGATACGCAGTATTTT
CAISDRGTDTQYF
>TRBV19|TRBD1|.|TRBJ2-2
TGTGCCAGTAGACCGATGGACAGGGGAAACACCGGGGAGCTGTTTTTT
CASRPMDRGNTGELFF